This T cell receptor beta chain was identified during a study of regulatory T cells in long-lasting Graves disease. In building TCR beta libraries, iRepertoire HTBI primers were used together with Arm-PCR of CDR3 regions. TCRdb reanalysed the multiplex PCR reads using MiXCR and keeps one entry per CDR3 protein. This table holds 400,000 or so distinct CDR3 sequences, around 24% found once. This CDR3 contains 13 residues. The germline V and J ends were trimmed by 6 bases and 7 bases, with 15 bases remaining between them. Time point given: persistent/refractory GD, antithyroid drugs over 5 years with positive TRAb. The TCR library used RNA extracted from PBMCs.

Sequences were derived from peripheral blood mononuclear cells (PBMCs), sampled when the disease was refractory, from a patient treated with antithyroid drugs. This chain links TRBV12-3 or TRBV12-4 with TRBJ1-2, with D maybe TRBD1 (6 bases). The receptor's source is a female donor with Graves disease. The CDR3 loop reads CASSTDRLSGYTF. The CDR3 nucleotides are TGTGCCAGCAGCACGGACAGACTGAGTGGCTACACCTTC.